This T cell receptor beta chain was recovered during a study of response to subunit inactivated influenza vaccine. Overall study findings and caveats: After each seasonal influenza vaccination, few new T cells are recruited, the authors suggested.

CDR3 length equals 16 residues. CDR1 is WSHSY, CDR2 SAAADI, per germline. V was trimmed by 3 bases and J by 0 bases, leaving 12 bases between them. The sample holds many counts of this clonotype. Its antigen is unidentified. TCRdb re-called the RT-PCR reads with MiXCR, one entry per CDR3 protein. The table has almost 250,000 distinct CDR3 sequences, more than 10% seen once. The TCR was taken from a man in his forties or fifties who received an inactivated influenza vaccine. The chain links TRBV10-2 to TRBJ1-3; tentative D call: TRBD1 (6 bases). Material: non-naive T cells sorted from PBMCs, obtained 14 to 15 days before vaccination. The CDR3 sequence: CASSEPRQASGNTIYF. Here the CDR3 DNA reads TGCGCCAGCAGTGAACCTCGACAGGCCTCTGGAAACACCATATATTTT.